A selection of T cell receptor beta chains follows, all from one sample in a study of OX40 agonist ivuxolimab in advanced cancers. Profiling relied on immunoSEQ multiplex PCR, and the TCRdb table lists in-frame clones only, not all of them. Of roughly 86,000 clones detected, 86% appear once; the ten largest clones hold 1.5% to 2%. The material sequenced was CD4+ or CD8+ T cells sorted from blood, taken in a trial of the OX40 agonist ivuxolimab. The source is an adult with an advanced solid tumor such as melanoma, head and neck, liver or kidney cancer. Each CDR3 is given with its conserved first and last residue. D genes are given only for firm matches. Clone size is shown for a subset of rows, as once, few, many or a class of expanded clone.

D gene: .; J gene: TRBJ1-5; clone size: .; CDR3 length: 13; V gene: TRBV30; CDR3 DNA: TGTGCCTGGAGTGTCGGGGTTCATCAGCCCCAGCATTTT; CDR3 protein: CAWSVGVHQPQHF
D gene: .; J gene: TRBJ2-7; clone size: .; CDR3 length: 14; V gene: TRBV28; CDR3 DNA: TGTGCCAGCAGTGTTGCCAGATCCTACTACGAGCAGTACTTC; CDR3 protein: CASSVARSYYEQYF
D gene: .; J gene: TRBJ1-1; clone size: .; CDR3 length: 18; V gene: TRBV4-1; CDR3 DNA: TGCGCCAGCAGCCAAGGGGTTTTACAACGTAAAATGAACACTGAAGCTTTCTTT; CDR3 protein: CASSQGVLQRKMNTEAFF
D gene: .; J gene: TRBJ2-1; clone size: .; CDR3 length: 11; V gene: TRBV27; CDR3 DNA: TGTGCCAGCAGTAATTACAATGAGCAGTTCTTC; CDR3 protein: CASSNYNEQFF
D gene: TRBD1; J gene: TRBJ1-2; clone size: .; CDR3 length: 15; V gene: TRBV2; CDR3 DNA: TGTGCCAGCAGCGGCCGGGACAGGGGGCTCGGTGGCTACACCTTC; CDR3 protein: CASSGRDRGLGGYTF
D gene: TRBD1; J gene: TRBJ2-7; clone size: .; CDR3 length: 15; V gene: TRBV4-2; CDR3 DNA: TGTGCCAGCAGCGAAGCGGGGACAGGGCCCTACGAGCAGTACTTC; CDR3 protein: CASSEAGTGPYEQYF
D gene: TRBD2; J gene: TRBJ2-3; clone size: .; CDR3 length: 15; V gene: TRBV9; CDR3 DNA: TGTGCCAGCAGCGTAGAGCGACTAGCGTCAGATACGCAGTATTTT; CDR3 protein: CASSVERLASDTQYF
D gene: TRBD2; J gene: TRBJ2-3; clone size: .; CDR3 length: 15; V gene: TRBV29-1; CDR3 DNA: TGCAGCGTAGCGACTAGCGGGGGGGCATTCGATACGCAGTATTTT; CDR3 protein: CSVATSGGAFDTQYF
D gene: TRBD1; J gene: TRBJ2-5; clone size: .; CDR3 length: 15; V gene: TRBV4-1; CDR3 DNA: TGCGCCAGCAGACCGACAGGGATCCTCCGGGAGACCCAGTACTTC; CDR3 protein: CASRPTGILRETQYF
D gene: .; J gene: TRBJ2-5; clone size: .; CDR3 length: 16; V gene: TRBV5-1; CDR3 DNA: TGCGCCAGCAGCTTCGGGCGGGCAAAGGGGGAAGAGACCCAGTACTTC; CDR3 protein: CASSFGRAKGEETQYF
D gene: TRBD1; J gene: TRBJ2-3; clone size: .; CDR3 length: 12; V gene: TRBV6-5; CDR3 DNA: TGTGCCGTGGGACAGGGAACAGATACGCAGTATTTT; CDR3 protein: CAVGQGTDTQYF
D gene: .; J gene: TRBJ2-3; clone size: .; CDR3 length: 14; V gene: TRBV28; CDR3 DNA: TGTGCCAGCCTCACCATGGGGGCGCGGGATACGCAGTATTTT; CDR3 protein: CASLTMGARDTQYF
D gene: .; J gene: TRBJ1-6; clone size: once; CDR3 length: 16; V gene: TRBV5-5; CDR3 DNA: TGTGCCAGCAGCTTAGCGGCGGGGTCCTATAATTCACCCCTCCACTTT; CDR3 protein: CASSLAAGSYNSPLHF
D gene: TRBD2; J gene: TRBJ2-3; clone size: .; CDR3 length: 19; V gene: TRBV5-1; CDR3 DNA: TGCGCCAGCAGCTTGCGGCTCACTAGCGGGGGGAATGGTGGAGATACGCAGTATTTT; CDR3 protein: CASSLRLTSGGNGGDTQYF
D gene: TRBD1; J gene: TRBJ2-7; clone size: once; CDR3 length: 13; V gene: TRBV5-5; CDR3 DNA: TGTGCCAGCAGCAGGGGACAGATCTACGAGCAGTACTTC; CDR3 protein: CASSRGQIYEQYF
D gene: .; J gene: TRBJ1-1; clone size: few; CDR3 length: 11; V gene: TRBV7-9; CDR3 DNA: TGTGCCAGCAGCTCCGCCAGCGAAGCTTTCTTT; CDR3 protein: CASSSASEAFF
D gene: TRBD1; J gene: TRBJ2-5; clone size: .; CDR3 length: 14; V gene: TRBV4-2; CDR3 DNA: TGTGCCAGCAGCCGAGACAGGGGGACAGAGACCCAGTACTTC; CDR3 protein: CASSRDRGTETQYF
D gene: TRBD1; J gene: TRBJ1-5; clone size: .; CDR3 length: 13; V gene: TRBV6-5; CDR3 DNA: TGTGCCAGCAGTCTACAGGGGATTCAGCCCCAGCATTTT; CDR3 protein: CASSLQGIQPQHF
D gene: .; J gene: TRBJ2-7; clone size: medium-sized; CDR3 length: 11; V gene: TRBV7-2; CDR3 DNA: TGTGCCAGCAGCTTAGCGCAGACTCAGTACTTC; CDR3 protein: CASSLAQTQYF
D gene: .; J gene: TRBJ1-6; clone size: .; CDR3 length: 14; V gene: TRBV9; CDR3 DNA: TGTGCCAGCAGCGTAGAAATCTATAATTCACCCCTCCACTTT; CDR3 protein: CASSVEIYNSPLHF
D gene: .; J gene: TRBJ2-1; clone size: .; CDR3 length: 16; V gene: TRBV5-4; CDR3 DNA: TGTGCCAGCAGCGCTAGAATGGGGAGTTATTACAATGAGCAGTTCTTC; CDR3 protein: CASSARMGSYYNEQFF
D gene: TRBD2; J gene: TRBJ2-7; clone size: once; CDR3 length: 18; V gene: TRBV4-2; CDR3 DNA: TGTGCCAGCAGCCAAGATTTAGGACTAGCGGGCTCATCCTACGAGCAGTACTTC; CDR3 protein: CASSQDLGLAGSSYEQYF
D gene: .; J gene: TRBJ2-6; clone size: few; CDR3 length: 18; V gene: TRBV9; CDR3 DNA: TGTGCCAGCAGCCTCATCGGGGATGGTGGCTCTGGGGCCAACGTCCTGACTTTC; CDR3 protein: CASSLIGDGGSGANVLTF
D gene: .; J gene: TRBJ1-2; clone size: few; CDR3 length: 16; V gene: TRBV4-3; CDR3 DNA: TGCGCCAGCAGCCACTGGGGCGGGAACATTAACTATGGCTACACCTTC; CDR3 protein: CASSHWGGNINYGYTF
D gene: .; J gene: TRBJ2-1; clone size: once; CDR3 length: 13; V gene: TRBV7-2; CDR3 DNA: TGTGCCAGCAGCTTAGTACTAGCCAATGAGCAGTTCTTC; CDR3 protein: CASSLVLANEQFF
D gene: .; J gene: TRBJ1-1; clone size: .; CDR3 length: 13; V gene: TRBV9; CDR3 DNA: TGTGCCAGCAGTTCTGTGGGGTACACTGAAGCTTTCTTT; CDR3 protein: CASSSVGYTEAFF
D gene: TRBD1; J gene: TRBJ1-4; clone size: .; CDR3 length: 14; V gene: TRBV9; CDR3 DNA: TGTGCCAGCAGTACTGGACAGGGGAATGTAAAACTGTTTTTT; CDR3 protein: CASSTGQGNVKLFF
D gene: TRBD2; J gene: TRBJ2-7; clone size: .; CDR3 length: 13; V gene: TRBV2; CDR3 DNA: TGTGCCAGCAGTGTGTCTAGCGGCTACGAGCAGTACTTC; CDR3 protein: CASSVSSGYEQYF
D gene: .; J gene: TRBJ1-2; clone size: .; CDR3 length: 16; V gene: TRBV5-6; CDR3 DNA: TGTGCCAGCAGCCGAACACAGGGTTCTATCAGTTATGGCTACACCTTC; CDR3 protein: CASSRTQGSISYGYTF
D gene: TRBD1; J gene: TRBJ1-4; clone size: .; CDR3 length: 13; V gene: TRBV11-2; CDR3 DNA: TGTGCCAGCAACCCGGACAGGGCCGAAAAACTGTTTTTT; CDR3 protein: CASNPDRAEKLFF
D gene: .; J gene: TRBJ1-2; clone size: .; CDR3 length: 13; V gene: TRBV9; CDR3 DNA: TGTGCCAGCAGCGTAGACGGACAGTACGGCTACACCTTC; CDR3 protein: CASSVDGQYGYTF
D gene: .; J gene: TRBJ2-5; clone size: .; CDR3 length: 16; V gene: TRBV7-3; CDR3 DNA: TGTGCCAGCAGCCTCTATGGGGGGGGCCTTCAAGAGACCCAGTACTTC; CDR3 protein: CASSLYGGGLQETQYF
D gene: .; J gene: TRBJ1-2; clone size: .; CDR3 length: 13; V gene: TRBV7-2; CDR3 DNA: TGTGCCAGCAGCTACCTCCGGGGGAGGGGCTACACCTTC; CDR3 protein: CASSYLRGRGYTF
D gene: .; J gene: TRBJ2-1; clone size: .; CDR3 length: 13; V gene: TRBV7-3; CDR3 DNA: TGTGCCAGCAGCTTTCTGCTCCAGGATGAGCAGTTCTTC; CDR3 protein: CASSFLLQDEQFF
D gene: TRBD1; J gene: TRBJ1-4; clone size: once; CDR3 length: 15; V gene: TRBV7-2; CDR3 DNA: TGTGCCAGCAGCCTTTCATGGGACAGGCATAGGAGACTGTTTTTT; CDR3 protein: CASSLSWDRHRRLFF
D gene: .; J gene: TRBJ2-3; clone size: few; CDR3 length: 15; V gene: TRBV10-2; CDR3 DNA: TGCGCCAGCAGTGTGAGGCAGGCCCTCGCGGATACGCAGTATTTT; CDR3 protein: CASSVRQALADTQYF
D gene: TRBD2; J gene: TRBJ2-4; clone size: .; CDR3 length: 15; V gene: TRBV7-8; CDR3 DNA: TGTGCCAGCAGCTCGGGGGGGGTTCGAAAAAACATTCAGTACTTC; CDR3 protein: CASSSGGVRKNIQYF
D gene: TRBD1; J gene: TRBJ2-1; clone size: .; CDR3 length: 12; V gene: TRBV5-6; CDR3 DNA: TGTGCCAGCAGCCGGGACAGGCATGAGCAGTTCTTC; CDR3 protein: CASSRDRHEQFF
D gene: .; J gene: TRBJ1-3; clone size: .; CDR3 length: 15; V gene: TRBV7-2; CDR3 DNA: TGTGCCAGCAGCTTAGTGGGGGCCTCTGGAAACACCATATATTTT; CDR3 protein: CASSLVGASGNTIYF
D gene: .; J gene: TRBJ2-3; clone size: .; CDR3 length: 14; V gene: TRBV14; CDR3 DNA: TGTGCCAGCAGCCAATCGCCTAGACAAGATACGCAGTATTTT; CDR3 protein: CASSQSPRQDTQYF